Below, 17 T cell receptor beta chains from the same sample are listed, as sequenced in a study of vaccination and CD4 T cells after COVID-19. Sequenced with the Oncomine TCR Beta short-read assay was DNA taken from cultured CD4+ T cells. Each CDR3 protein is one row after TCRdb ran MiXCR on the PCR reads. The sample contains around 12,000 distinct CDR3 sequences, about 50% of which appear only once. Treatment of the sample: approximately nine-day PBMC culture with coronavirus spike peptide pools or control peptides (ViraFEST assay). The antigens these receptors bind are not known. Sequenced material: CD4+ T cells from blood, cultured in vitro. These TCRs come from a human donor who had recovered from COVID-19.

This rearrangement joins TRBV20-1 to TRBJ2-2, with 8 bases that match TRBD1. Germline-derived CDR1 and CDR2 are DFQATT and SNEGSKA (reference sequence). This CDR3 has 14 residues. Losses at the gene ends were 1 base for V and 6 bases for J; bases not matched to a gene: 4. DNA for the CDR3: TGCAGTGCTAGAGGGACAGGGCGCTCCGGGGAGCTGTTTTTT. It codes for CSARGTGRSGELFF.

The V gene is TRBV20-1, the J gene TRBJ2-1; 13 bases agree with TRBD2. The junction had 6 bases not matched to a gene; V was cut back by 3 bases and J by 4 bases. The CDR3 runs to 16 residues. CDR1 and CDR2 (germline): DFQATT, SNEGSKA (reference sequence). The CDR3 DNA follows: TGCAGTGCTAGTAGGACTAGCGGGAGTTCTTACAATGAGCAGTTCTTC. This encodes CSASRTSGSSYNEQFF.

The V and J genes are TRBV7-2 and TRBJ2-6, with unresolved D. CDR3 length: 14 residues. The germline CDR1 and CDR2 sequences are SGHTA and FQGNSA. V was shortened by 5 bases and J by 0 bases, with 5 bases between the two germline ends. This CDR3 is CASSPNSGANVLTF. In DNA, the CDR3 is TGTGCCAGCAGCCCAAACTCTGGGGCCAACGTCCTGACTTTC.

This clonotype was found a few times. V usage is TRBV6-2 or TRBV6-3 and J usage is TRBJ2-5; the match to TRBD1 covers 7 bases. The germline V gene has CDR1 MNHEY and CDR2 SVGEGT. V lost 3 bases to trimming and J lost 4 bases; unmatched junction nucleotides: 8. The CDR3 contains 15 residues. The CDR3 reads CASSYSTGFLETQYF. The CDR3 DNA follows: TGTGCCAGCAGTTATTCGACAGGGTTCTTAGAGACCCAGTACTTC.

V is TRBV10-1 and J is TRBJ2-7; a possible D gene is TRBD1 (6 bases). Trimming removed 2 bases from V and 0 bases from J, with 11 bases in between. The CDR3 consists of 15 residues. Germline assignment: CDR1 WNHNN and CDR2 SYGVQD (reference sequence). The CDR3 here is CASSEPGQYSYEQYF. The DNA for the CDR3 is TGCGCCAGCAGTGAGCCCGGACAGTACTCCTACGAGCAGTACTTC.

The chain uses TRBV28 and TRBJ2-3; 11 bases agree with TRBD2. The J segment lost 4 bases and the V segment lost 5 bases, leaving 8 bases of the junction unmatched. This CDR3 has 16 residues. The germline V gene encodes CDR1 MDHEN and CDR2 SYDVKM. The CDR3 region has the DNA TGTGCCAGCAGTCTTAGCGGGAGGGCCGCGGCAGATACGCAGTATTTT. It is translated as CASSLSGRAAADTQYF.

V gene TRBV7-2 combines with J gene TRBJ2-5; D tentatively fits TRBD1 or TRBD2 (5 bases each). V gave up 3 bases and J gave up 3 bases, with 5 bases separating them. The CDR3 has 12 amino acids. Germline-derived CDR1 and CDR2 are SGHTA and FQGNSA. CDR3 residues: CASSLGEETQYF. Here the CDR3 DNA reads TGTGCCAGCAGCTTGGGGGAAGAGACCCAGTACTTC.

The chain recombines TRBV20-1 with TRBJ2-4; 7 bases line up with TRBD2. The ends lost 2 bases at V and 1 base at J; junction bases unmatched: 14. The CDR3 runs 18 residues. Germline assignment: CDR1 DFQATT and CDR2 SNEGSKA (reference sequence). The CDR3 here is CSARTGGSGRAAKNIQYF. The DNA of the CDR3 is TGCAGTGCTAGAACTGGAGGTAGCGGGCGTGCGGCCAAAAACATTCAGTACTTC.

This rearrangement joins TRBV19 to TRBJ2-7; D gene unclear. Between the trimmed V and J ends, which lost 2 bases and 4 bases, there was a span of 9 bases. This CDR3 contains 13 residues. The germline V gene has CDR1 LNHDA and CDR2 SQIVND (reference sequence). The CDR3 loop reads CASSISRRYEQYF. The CDR3 DNA sequence: TGTGCCAGTAGTATAAGTAGAAGGTACGAGCAGTACTTC.

The V gene is TRBV19, the J gene TRBJ1-5; possible D gene TRBD1, 6 bases. V was trimmed by 0 bases and J by 5 bases, leaving 17 bases between them. Germline V gene data show CDR1 as LNHDA and CDR2 as SQIVND (reference sequence). The CDR3 is 17 amino acids. The CDR3 DNA reads as TGTGCCAGTAGTATAGATCTCCCAGGGGCGCCAGATCAGCCCCAGCATTTT. Translating it yields CASSIDLPGAPDQPQHF.

This chain links TRBV12-3 or TRBV12-4 with TRBJ2-5; TRBD2 aligns across 11 bases. The length of the CDR3 is 17 residues. Trimming at V came to 8 bases and at J to 5 bases, leaving 16 bases not matched to a gene. CDR3 in DNA: TGTGCCAGCCGAACTGGGCTCCTAGCGGGAGGACAGGAGACCCAGTACTTC. Protein: CASRTGLLAGGQETQYF.

This clonotype was seen only a few times. This chain links TRBV6-1 with TRBJ2-1, with a weak D call TRBD2 (5 bases). V was pared by 2 bases and J by 8 bases, with 10 bases between. Germline-derived CDR1 and CDR2 are MNHNS and SASEGT. There are 13 residues in the CDR3. The CDR3 sequence: CASSETRGHEQFF. CDR3 nucleotide sequence: TGTGCCAGCAGTGAAACACGCGGGCATGAGCAGTTCTTC.

The chain recombines TRBV10-1 with TRBJ1-3; D is unclear. Germline V CDR1 and CDR2: WNHNN, SYGVQD (reference sequence). Trimming cost V 3 bases and J 7 bases, with 13 bases left between them. This CDR3 spans 14 amino acids. CDR3 coding DNA: TGCGCCAGCAGTGAAGTCGTTGATTCGAACACCATATATTTT. Encoded protein: CASSEVVDSNTIYF.

This chain uses TRBV28 with TRBJ2-7; TRBD2 matches 7 bases. Trimming at V came to 4 bases and at J to 7 bases, leaving 10 bases not matched to a gene. The CDR3 runs 14 residues. Germline CDR1 MDHEN, CDR2 SYDVKM. The CDR3 loop is CASSSPSTSQEQYF. CDR3 DNA: TGTGCCAGCAGTTCTCCCTCGACTAGCCAAGAGCAGTACTTC.

The chain combines TRBV27 with TRBJ2-5; D not certain. Trimming removed 3 bases at V and 2 bases at J, with 7 bases between. Germline V gives CDR1 MNHEY, CDR2 SMNVEV (reference sequence). CDR3 length: 13 residues. CDR3 in DNA: TGTGCCAGCAGTTTCCGGCCGCAAGAGACCCAGTACTTC. It yields the protein CASSFRPQETQYF.

This clonotype was recorded a few times. The chain joins TRBV7-2 to TRBJ2-3; 8 bases match TRBD2. Losses at the gene ends were 3 bases for V and 2 bases for J; bases not matched to a gene: 7. CDR3 length equals 16 residues. Germline V gives CDR1 SGHTA, CDR2 FQGNSA. CDR3 DNA: TGTGCCAGCAGCTTCACAGCGGGAGCGTACACAGATACGCAGTATTTT. The encoded protein is CASSFTAGAYTDTQYF.

J is TRBJ1-2 and V is TRBV10-3; D call uncertain. CDR1 ENHRY and CDR2 SYGVKD come from the germline V gene. Trimming cost V 5 bases and J 0 bases, with 7 bases left between them. CDR3 length: 13 residues. Written as DNA, the CDR3 is TGTGCCATCAGTAGAGAAGCTAACTATGGCTACACCTTC. As protein: CAISREANYGYTF.